This entry is about one TCR beta chain. The antigen is not known. CDR3 length: 14 amino acids. With 8 bases removed from V and 4 bases from J, the gap between germline ends came to 14 bases. The germline gives CDR1 MNHEY, CDR2 SMNVEV (reference sequence). The entry originates in a study of T cells after yellow fever vaccination. As for the study in general: Preparation of fractions with low cell numbers was performed using SMART-Seq v4 Ultra Low Input.

Study results and caveats: A small share of clonotypes appeared in both CD4 and CD8 compartments. The secondary T-cell response peaked on day 5, not day 15, but was weaker.

The authors made TCR cDNA by 5'RACE template switching, adding a universal primer site and UMIs. Each CDR3 protein is one row after TCRdb ran MiXCR on the 5' RACE reads. The data contain around 530,000 distinct CDR3 sequences, roughly 17% of them seen just once; the ten biggest clones take up roughly 17%. The genes are TRBV27 and TRBJ2-2, with D possibly TRBD1 on 5 matching bases. The origin of this receptor is a man aged 18 to 35 who received the YFV17D yellow fever vaccine. Here the sequenced sample was PBMCs, taken around 5 days after the first yellow fever vaccination. The CDR3 region is CASPYGRGTGELFF. The CDR3 DNA reads as TGTGCCAGCCCTTACGGAAGGGGCACCGGGGAGCTGTTTTTT.